This entry concerns a single TCR beta chain. No cognate antigen has been identified for it. Per-base qualities were not stored, and no clone one base away is much larger. This entry comes from a study of T cell responses to AZD1222 COVID-19 vaccine (dated by TCRdb to about 2021). Broadly, across the study: A total of over 230 trial participants underwent TCR sequencing, of whom approximately 210 received two doses of AZD1222 and about 26 received two doses of the MenACWY control vaccine. Trial participants were enrolled by age into 18-55, 56-69 and 70-plus year subgroups, with around 150, 28 and 57 TCR-sequenced participants respectively.

The CDR3 regions of human TCRbeta chains were subjected to immunosequencing. Regarding the original processing steps: TCRs in the repertoires were compared against a reference library of SARS-CoV-2-specific TCRs that had been generated with the MIRA antigen-specificity platform. Breadth was defined as the fraction of unique TCRs that were SARS-CoV-2-associated. Depth was defined as the fraction of total T cells that were SARS-CoV-2-associated. Using the MIRA data, each spike-specific TCR was assigned both to the spike region to which the TCR was reactive and to a CD4 or CD8 class. Log10-transformed breadth and depth values were compared by one-way ANOVA with Sidak's multiple comparisons tests. Here the immuneACCESS table is served through TCRdb, limited to in-frame sequences with V and J called. Missing clones are a known gap in these copies; in checked studies unresolved V genes cover under half, and the rest lacks a known reason. That table furnishes V, J and clone size, whereas the DNA furnished D and trimming. The sample profile shows some 140,000 clones; roughly nine tenths of them were found once. The top ten constitute about 5.5% of the sample.

Study-wide conclusions, independent of this receptor: No day 14 peak-response samples were available, so repertoires were characterized only after the peak T cell response. The 56-69-year group was small, and its depth increase did not reach significance, likely because of low power. Vaccine-associated CD4 TCRs spanned the whole spike protein, with dominant responses in regions 160-218 and 743-854. After two AZD1222 doses, both the breadth and the depth of spike-specific TCRs were significantly higher than at day 0 and than in MenACWY recipients. Most participants were white British and females outnumbered males, and the authors suggested that clonal diversity may have been underestimated. Reportedly, almost half of the unique spike-specific TCRs recognized epitopes lying outside the regions that are mutated in the B.1.351 and B.1.1.7 variants. Conclusions about previously exposed vaccinees are limited, since just six AZD1222 recipients were seropositive for SARS-CoV-2 at baseline.

The time point label, read with the paper, signifies: baseline before first vaccination. What the treatment or condition label conveys for this sample: meningococcal conjugate vaccine given as trial control. Vaccinee samples came from UK trials COV001 and COV002, including a single-blind randomized controlled phase 2/3 trial of AZD1222 (ChAdOx1 nCoV-19) in healthy adults. Trial participant PBMC samples were collected at day 0 and day 28 after the second dose for TCRbeta chain sequencing. The material sequenced was peripheral blood, taken on day 0 of MenACWY control vaccination. This TCR was recovered from an adult in good health.

The CDR3 in this case is CASRGPPSMNTEAFF. The DNA sequence is TGTGCCAGCAGGGGTCCCCCTAGCATGAACACTGAAGCTTTCTTT. The V gene is TRBV28 and the J gene is TRBJ1-1; no D gene is confidently identified. Its CDR3 holds 15 amino acids, cysteine through phenylalanine. Only CDR3 DNA is held: 45 bases, read in frame from base 1. CDR1 MDHEN and CDR2 SYDVKM are derived from the germline V gene. The germline ends are 14 bases apart after V is trimmed by 6 bases and J by 0 bases.